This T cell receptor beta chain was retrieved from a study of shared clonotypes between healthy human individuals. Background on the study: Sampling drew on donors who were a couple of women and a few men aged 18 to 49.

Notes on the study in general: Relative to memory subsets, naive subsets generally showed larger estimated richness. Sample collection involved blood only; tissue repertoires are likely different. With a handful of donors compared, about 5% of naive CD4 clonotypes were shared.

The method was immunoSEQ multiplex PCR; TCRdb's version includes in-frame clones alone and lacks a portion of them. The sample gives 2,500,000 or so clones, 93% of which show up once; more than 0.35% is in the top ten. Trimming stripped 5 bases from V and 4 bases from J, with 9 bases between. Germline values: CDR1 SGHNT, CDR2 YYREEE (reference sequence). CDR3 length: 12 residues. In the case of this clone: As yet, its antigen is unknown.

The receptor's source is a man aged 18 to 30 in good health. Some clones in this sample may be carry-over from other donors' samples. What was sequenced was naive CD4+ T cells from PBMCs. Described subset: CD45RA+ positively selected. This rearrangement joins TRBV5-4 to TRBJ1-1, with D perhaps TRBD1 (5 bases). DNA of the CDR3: TGTGCCAGCAGTCCAGGGCGCACTGAAGCTTTCTTT. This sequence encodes CASSPGRTEAFF. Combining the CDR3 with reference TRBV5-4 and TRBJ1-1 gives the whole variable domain ETGVTQSPTHLIKTRGQQVTLRCSSQSGHNTVSWYQQALGQGPQFIFQYYREEENGRGNFPPRFSGLQFPNYSSELNVNALELDDSALYLCASSPGRTEAFFGQGTRLTVV.